Below, 24 T cell receptor beta chains from the same sample are listed, as sequenced in a study of shared clonotypes between healthy human individuals. Sequenced by immunoSEQ multiplex PCR; TCRdb stores in-frame clones only, minus some. Here the sample spans 900,000 to 1,200,000 clones, around three quarters being singletons. Material: memory CD4+ T cells from PBMCs. Documented subset: CD45RA-negative fraction. The receptor source for this set is a young man in good health. Some clones in this sample may be carry-over from other donors' samples.

The rearrangement uses TRBV11-2 and TRBJ1-1; D might be TRBD1 (6 bases). Trimming took 4 bases from V and 1 from J, leaving 13 bases between them. Per germline, CDR1 SGHAT and CDR2 FQNNGV. The CDR3 runs 15 residues. The CDR3 bases are TGTGCCAGCAGCTCCCCCCAGACAGGGAACACTGAAGCTTTCTTT. This translates into CASSSPQTGNTEAFF.

The V call is TRBV5-8, the J call TRBJ2-1, with D tentatively TRBD1 (5 bases). V lost 0 bases to trimming and J lost 8 bases, with 18 bases between them. This CDR3 contains 16 residues. The germline gives CDR1 SGHTS, CDR2 YDEGEE. The CDR3 is CASSLEWQKGAYEQFF. CDR3 nucleotide sequence: TGTGCCAGCAGCTTGGAGTGGCAGAAAGGGGCCTATGAGCAGTTCTTC.

The chain employs TRBV5-1 and TRBJ2-1; D gene ambiguous. Looked up from germline, CDR1 is SGHRS and CDR2 is YFSETQ. CDR3 length: 13 amino acids. Trimming pared 3 bases from V and 3 bases from J, leaving 7 bases between. The CDR3 region has the DNA TGCGCCAGCAGCTCGCAGGTCTACAATGAGCAGTTCTTC. Protein: CASSSQVYNEQFF. The whole variable domain, remainder taken from reference TRBV5-1 and TRBJ2-1, is KAGVTQTPRYLIKTRGQQVTLSCSPISGHRSVSWYQQTPGQGLQFLFEYFSETQRNKGNFPGRFSGRQFSNSRSEMNVSTLELGDSALYLCASSSQVYNEQFFGPGTRLTVL.

The chain has TRBV28 and TRBJ1-1; D is undetermined. The V end was cut by 10 bases, the J end by 1 base, with 19 bases between. Germline CDR1 is MDHEN and CDR2 is SYDVKM. This CDR3 region has 15 residues. The CDR3 region has the DNA TGTGCCACTACACGCCATGGGTCGGGGAACACTGAAGCTTTCTTT. Protein product: CATTRHGSGNTEAFF. The full variable domain, its missing parts supplied by reference TRBV28 and TRBJ1-1, is DVKVTQSSRYLVKRTGEKVFLECVQDMDHENMFWYRQDPGLGLRLIYFSYDVKMKEKGDIPEGYSVSREKKERFSLILESASTNQTSMYLCATTRHGSGNTEAFFGQGTRLTVV.

The chain couples TRBV18 to TRBJ1-5; D remains ambiguous. The CDR3 sequence is 15 residues long. The V and J ends lost 5 bases and 7 bases respectively, with 18 bases between them. CDR1 and CDR2 from the germline V gene are KGHSH and LQKENI. CDR3: CASSFSSGQQQPQHF. The CDR3 DNA follows: TGTGCCAGCTCATTCTCATCGGGTCAGCAGCAGCCCCAGCATTTT. The whole variable domain, remainder taken from reference TRBV18 and TRBJ1-5, is NAGVMQNPRHLVRRRGQEARLRCSPMKGHSHVYWYRQLPEEGLKFMVYLQKENIIDESGMPKERFSAEFPKEGPSILRIQQVVRGDSAAYFCASSFSSGQQQPQHFGDGTRLSIL.

V and J are TRBV5-1 and TRBJ2-7; D gene ambiguous. Germline CDR1 reads SGHRS; CDR2 reads YFSETQ. Trimming removed 3 bases at V and 0 bases at J, with 10 bases between. The CDR3 sequence is 14 residues long. The CDR3 protein is CASSSDWSSYEQYF. The CDR3 nucleotides are TGCGCCAGCAGCTCAGATTGGAGCTCCTACGAGCAGTACTTC. Full variable domain (outside the CDR3, taken from reference TRBV5-1 and TRBJ2-7): KAGVTQTPRYLIKTRGQQVTLSCSPISGHRSVSWYQQTPGQGLQFLFEYFSETQRNKGNFPGRFSGRQFSNSRSEMNVSTLELGDSALYLCASSSDWSSYEQYFGPGTRLTVT.

The chain uses TRBV7-3 and TRBJ2-7, with D perhaps TRBD1 (5 bases). CDR1 is SGHTA, CDR2 FQGTGA, per germline. V lost 5 bases and J lost 1, with 18 bases in between. The CDR3 covers 16 residues. The CDR3 spells CASSPDLSRASYEQYF. CDR3 DNA sequence: TGTGCCAGCAGCCCCGATTTGAGCAGGGCTTCCTACGAGCAGTACTTC. Full variable domain (remainder filled in from reference TRBV7-3 and TRBJ2-7): GAGVSQTPSNKVTEKGKYVELRCDPISGHTALYWYRQSLGQGPEFLIYFQGTGAADDSGLPNDRFFAVRPEGSVSTLKIQRTERGDSAVYLCASSPDLSRASYEQYFGPGTRLTVT.

This clone appeared a few times. This chain connects TRBV7-3 to TRBJ1-1, with 9 bases fitting TRBD1. This CDR3 region has 16 residues. The V gene end was trimmed by 4 bases and the J gene end by 6 bases; junction bases not matched to a gene: 12. Germline V gives CDR1 SGHTA, CDR2 FQGTGA. The CDR3 coding sequence is TGTGCCAGCAGCTCCTCATCGGGACAGGGAGGAGCTGAAGCTTTCTTT. The encoded protein is CASSSSSGQGGAEAFF.

The chain has TRBV5-1 and TRBJ2-7; D ambiguous. V dropped 0 bases and J dropped 5 bases, with 21 bases sitting between them. There are 17 residues in the CDR3. In germline, CDR1 is SGHRS, CDR2 YFSETQ. CDR3 protein: CASSLAPATGGQNEQYF. The CDR3 DNA sequence: TGCGCCAGCAGCTTGGCCCCGGCTACGGGTGGTCAGAACGAGCAGTACTTC.

The chain couples TRBV29-1 to TRBJ2-7; possibly TRBD1 or TRBD2 for D (5 bases each). The CDR3 contains 12 residues. Between the trimmed V and J ends, which lost 4 bases and 6 bases, there was a span of 13 bases. Germline CDR1 and CDR2: SQVTM and ANQGSEA. DNA for the CDR3: TGCAGCGTTGGGGCCCCCGGGGCCGAGCAGTACTTC. This sequence encodes CSVGAPGAEQYF.

The chain is built from TRBV10-1 and TRBJ2-2, with 9 bases identical to TRBD2. V was pared by 7 bases and J by 0 bases, with 18 bases of the junction left unmatched. Looked up from germline, CDR1 is WNHNN and CDR2 is SYGVQD (reference sequence). This CDR3 has 20 residues. The DNA for the CDR3 is TGCGCCAGCACCCGAGAGGGCAGATGCAGACTAGCGGCGAACACCGGGGAGCTGTTTTTT. Amino acids: CASTREGRCRLAANTGELFF.

A few counts support this clone. The chain joins TRBV19 to TRBJ2-2, with D possibly matching TRBD2 (6 bases). This CDR3 contains 16 residues. The germline V gene has CDR1 LNHDA and CDR2 SQIVND (reference sequence). V lost 3 bases and J 6 bases, leaving 17 bases between the germline ends. The CDR3 region has the DNA TGTGCCAGTAGTATCGCGGGGAATTATATGGCCGGGGAGCTGTTTTTT. Translating gives CASSIAGNYMAGELFF.

The chain is built from TRBV10-3 and TRBJ1-2; D remains unclear. CDR1 ENHRY and CDR2 SYGVKD come from the germline V gene. The CDR3 length is 15 residues. V dropped 4 bases and J dropped 0 bases, with 12 bases sitting between them. CDR3 nucleotides: TGTGCCATCAGTGCGCCGGATAGCACTAACTATGGCTACACCTTC. It codes for CAISAPDSTNYGYTF.

On this clone: This same CDR3 is encoded by further DNA sequences in the sample. The chain uses TRBV30 and TRBJ2-4; D unresolved. The germline CDR1 and CDR2 sequences are GTSNPN and SVGIG (reference sequence). The CDR3 loop spans 15 amino acids. The V end was cut by 0 bases, the J end by 0 bases, with 9 bases between. CDR3 in amino acids: CAWSVGRLAKNIQYF. As DNA, the CDR3 is TGTGCCTGGAGTGTAGGGCGTCTAGCCAAAAACATTCAGTACTTC.

This chain joins TRBV7-9 and TRBJ2-7, with 8 bases lining up with TRBD1. With 2 bases clipped from V and 0 bases from J, the junction kept 3 bases outside the gene matches. CDR3 length: 15 residues. Germline loops: CDR1 SEHNR, CDR2 FQNEAQ (reference sequence). CDR3: CASSLRTGGSYEQYF. The CDR3 DNA is TGTGCCAGCAGCTTACGCACAGGGGGCTCCTACGAGCAGTACTTC.

This chain links TRBV19 with TRBJ1-3; maybe TRBD1 (6 bases). CDR3 size: 16 residues. Trimming cost V 9 bases and J 0 bases, with 18 bases left between them. The V gene's germline CDR1 is LNHDA and CDR2 SQIVND (reference sequence). The CDR3 DNA sequence: TGTGCCAGCTTCTCCGGGACAAGGTACTCTGGAAACACCATATATTTT. Translation gives CASFSGTRYSGNTIYF. The complete variable domain, with remaining parts taken from reference TRBV19 and TRBJ1-3, reads DGGITQSPKYLFRKEGQNVTLSCEQNLNHDAMYWYRQDPGQGLRLIYYSQIVNDFQKGDIAEGYSVSREKKESFPLTVTSAQKNPTAFYLCASFSGTRYSGNTIYFGEGSWLTVV.

The chain employs TRBV28 and TRBJ2-5; D remains unclear. This CDR3 has 12 amino acids. Germline CDR1 and CDR2: MDHEN and SYDVKM. The V gene lost 7 bases and the J gene lost 0 bases, with 6 bases spanning the gap. The CDR3 sequence: CASKDYQETQYF. CDR3 DNA: TGTGCCAGCAAGGATTACCAAGAGACCCAGTACTTC.

V usage is TRBV28 and J usage is TRBJ2-4, with D tentatively TRBD1 (5 bases). Germline V gene sequence: CDR1 MDHEN, CDR2 SYDVKM. Trimming shortened V by 5 bases and J by 6 bases, and 8 bases separated the two germline ends. The CDR3 extends over 12 amino acids. CDR3: CASSPQGNIQYF. The CDR3 nucleotides are TGTGCCAGCAGTCCCCAGGGAAACATTCAGTACTTC.

This chain uses TRBV2 with TRBJ2-3, with 11 bases that match TRBD1. CDR3 length equals 15 residues. Germline V gene sequence: CDR1 SNHLY, CDR2 FYNNEI. The V segment lost 11 bases and the J segment 3 bases; nucleotides outside the gene matches: 10. The CDR3 here is CAGQRDRGLTDTQYF. For the CDR3, the DNA is TGTGCCGGCCAAAGGGACAGGGGGTTGACAGATACGCAGTATTTT.

This clone has only a few counts. V is TRBV10-3 and J is TRBJ1-1; D possibly corresponds to TRBD1 (6 bases). The CDR3 has 16 residues. Germline CDR1 ENHRY, CDR2 SYGVKD. V was clipped by 2 bases and J by 2 bases, with 15 bases between them. CDR3 sequence reads: CAISEPRDKSNTEAFF. CDR3 sequence (DNA): TGTGCCATCAGTGAGCCCCGGGACAAATCAAACACTGAAGCTTTCTTT.

The gene calls are TRBV6-4 and TRBJ2-1, with 7 bases matching TRBD2. V lost 5 bases, J lost 1 base, and 8 bases stayed unmatched. CDR3 length: 16 residues. Looked up from germline, CDR1 is MRHNA and CDR2 is SNTAGT. The DNA for the CDR3 is TGTGCCAGCAGTCCGGTCGCGGGAGCGTCCTACAATGAGCAGTTCTTC. It translates to CASSPVAGASYNEQFF.

The genes are TRBV5-4 and TRBJ2-1, with D perhaps matching TRBD2 (7 bases). CDR3 length: 16 residues. The V and J ends lost 4 bases and 7 bases respectively, with 21 bases between them. Germline V gene sequence: CDR1 SGHNT, CDR2 YYREEE (reference sequence). DNA of the CDR3: TGTGCCAGCAGCCCGGGGGCTAGCGGAGATCCTAATGAGCAGTTCTTC. Its protein is CASSPGASGDPNEQFF.

The chain carries TRBV4-2 and TRBJ2-1; 7 bases line up with TRBD2. This CDR3 region has 15 residues. The ends lost 1 base at V and 8 bases at J; junction bases unmatched: 8. Germline V CDR1 and CDR2: LGHNA, YNFKEQ. The CDR3 bases are TGTGCCAGCAGCCAAGGCAGCGGGGATTCATATGAGCAGTTCTTC. Translating it yields CASSQGSGDSYEQFF.

The J gene is TRBJ1-2, the V gene TRBV29-1; D uncertain. V lost 0 bases and J lost 4, with 9 bases in between. Germline loops: CDR1 SQVTM, CDR2 ANQGSEA. This CDR3 comprises 13 residues. CDR3: CSVEEWRTYGYTF. The CDR3 nucleotides are TGCAGCGTTGAAGAATGGCGAACCTATGGCTACACCTTC.